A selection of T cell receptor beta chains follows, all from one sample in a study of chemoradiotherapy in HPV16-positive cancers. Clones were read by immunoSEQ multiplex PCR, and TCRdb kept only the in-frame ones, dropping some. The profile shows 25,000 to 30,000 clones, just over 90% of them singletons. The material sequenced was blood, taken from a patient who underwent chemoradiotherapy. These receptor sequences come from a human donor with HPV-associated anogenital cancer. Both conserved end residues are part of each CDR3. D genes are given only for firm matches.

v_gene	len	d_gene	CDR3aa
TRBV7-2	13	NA	CASSPSSSGEQYF
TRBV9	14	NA	CASSSRDIMNEQFF
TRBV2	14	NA	CASRALANTGELFF
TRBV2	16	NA	CASSKRQGLYTDTQYF
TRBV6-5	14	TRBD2	CASSRGGNTDTQYF
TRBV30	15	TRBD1	CAWSAGTANTGELFF
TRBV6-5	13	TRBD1	CASSWGQGAEAFF
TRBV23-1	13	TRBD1	CASSRTGAYEQYF
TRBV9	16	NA	CASSATGGPWTGELFF
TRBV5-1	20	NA	CASSLDGEGVYSSPYNEQFF
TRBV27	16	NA	CASSLSPGGPYNEQFF
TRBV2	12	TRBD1	CASRQTGNGYTF
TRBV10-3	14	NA	CAITQGGKGNEQFF
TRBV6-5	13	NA	CASSYNIRNEQFF
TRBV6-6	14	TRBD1	CASTPLEGASPLHF
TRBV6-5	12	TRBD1	CASSTTGNEQYF
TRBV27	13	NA	CASQGAGIGEQYF
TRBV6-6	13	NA	CASSQTETGELFF
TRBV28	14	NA	CASSFAGVEETQYF
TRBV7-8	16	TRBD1	CASSLVGTGGNQPQHF
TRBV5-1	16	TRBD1	CASSARGTGPTYEQYF
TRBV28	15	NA	CASRPSRYSNQPQHF
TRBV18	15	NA	CASSFRVGPSYEQYF
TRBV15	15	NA	CATSRGQSTNEKLFF
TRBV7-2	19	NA	CASSLEGGWTANQNTEAFF
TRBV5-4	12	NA	CASSLWNTEAFF
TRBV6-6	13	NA	CASSYNIRNEQFF
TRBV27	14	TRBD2	CASSYAGEVYEQYF